Below, 10 T cell receptor beta chains from the same sample are listed, as sequenced in a study of cytomegalovirus exposure and HLA in healthy donors. Assay: immunoSEQ multiplex PCR; the TCRdb copy retains only in-frame clones and omits some. Of about 130,000 clones listed, around 95% were seen once; the top ten hold 1.5% to 2%. The specimen sequenced was PBMCs. These receptors came from a man younger than 30 in good health and CMV-seronegative.

The rearrangement joins TRBV11-3 to TRBJ2-7, with 10 bases fitting TRBD1. CDR3 size: 15 residues. V was pared by 3 bases and J by 4 bases, with 6 bases of the junction left unmatched. From germline, CDR1 is SGHNT and CDR2 YENEEA. This CDR3 reads CASSLGTGEVYEQYF. Here the CDR3 DNA reads TGTGCCAGCAGCTTGGGGACAGGGGAGGTTTACGAGCAGTACTTC.

The chain links TRBV7-2 to TRBJ1-2; tentative D call: TRBD1 (6 bases). The ends were cut back, 0 bases at V and 9 bases at J, with 17 bases in the middle. The CDR3 spans 15 residues. Germline lookup yields CDR1 SGHTA and CDR2 FQGNSA. CDR3 nucleotides: TGTGCCAGCAGCTTAGCGCTGGGGGGGCTCACGCGCTACACCTTC. Protein sequence: CASSLALGGLTRYTF.

V gene TRBV29-1 combines with J gene TRBJ1-1; possible D gene TRBD1, 5 bases. The CDR3 has 12 residues. Trimming left V 8 bases short and J 3 bases short, with 13 bases between. Germline values: CDR1 SQVTM, CDR2 ANQGSEA. The CDR3 sequence: CSTRTQDTEAFF. The CDR3 nucleotides are TGCAGCACCAGGACACAGGACACTGAAGCTTTCTTT.

The CDR3 loop reads CASSSLAVYEQYF. The CDR3 DNA reads TGTGCCAGCAGCTCCCTAGCGGTCTACGAGCAGTACTTC. The chain uses TRBV11-3 and TRBJ2-7, with 7 bases identical to TRBD2. The CDR3 runs 13 residues. Germline V CDR1 and CDR2: SGHNT, YENEEA. J was trimmed by 3 bases and V by 4 bases; bases with no gene match: 3.

V is TRBV7-2 and J is TRBJ1-1, with 7 bases fitting TRBD1. J gave up 0 bases and V 7 bases, and 8 bases lay outside the gene matches. The length of the CDR3 is 15 residues. Germline V CDR1 and CDR2: SGHTA, FQGNSA. The CDR3 bases are TGTGCCAGCACCTCCCAGGGGGGCATGAACACTGAAGCTTTCTTT. Its translation is CASTSQGGMNTEAFF.

The V gene is TRBV11-2, the J gene TRBJ1-5; TRBD1 aligns across 7 bases. From germline, CDR1 is SGHAT and CDR2 FQNNGV. V lost 4 bases, J lost 0 bases, and 6 bases stayed unmatched. The CDR3 is 16 amino acids. CDR3 coding DNA: TGTGCCAGCAGCTCCGGGACAGACGATAGCAATCAGCCCCAGCATTTT. It specifies CASSSGTDDSNQPQHF.

CDR3 in DNA: TGCGCCAGCAGCTTTGTCACTAGCGGCTCCTACGAGCAGTACTTC. Translating gives CASSFVTSGSYEQYF. This chain connects TRBV5-1 to TRBJ2-7; 8 nucleotides align to TRBD2. This CDR3 has 15 residues. CDR1 and CDR2 from the germline V gene are SGHRS and YFSETQ. J gave up 0 bases and V 2 bases, and 4 bases lay outside the gene matches.

V is TRBV7-2 and J is TRBJ2-1, with D possibly being TRBD2 (6 bases). CDR3 length: 12 residues. Germline loops: CDR1 SGHTA, CDR2 FQGNSA. V dropped 11 bases and J dropped 4 bases, with 12 bases sitting between them. The CDR3 DNA reads TGTGCCGGGGAGGAACCATACAATGAGCAGTTCTTC. This encodes CAGEEPYNEQFF.

This sequence joins TRBV2 and TRBJ2-5; the D gene is possibly TRBD1 (6 bases). Germline values: CDR1 SNHLY, CDR2 FYNNEI. V was trimmed by 3 bases and J by 4 bases, leaving 15 bases between them. There are 15 residues in the CDR3. The CDR3 region is CASSEGPGTSETQYF. CDR3 bases: TGTGCCAGCAGTGAGGGGCCCGGGACATCAGAGACCCAGTACTTC.

The rearrangement joins TRBV2 to TRBJ2-3, with D possibly being TRBD2 (5 bases). Germline V lookup: CDR1 SNHLY, CDR2 FYNNEI. V was cut by 3 bases and J by 1 base, with 17 bases left in between. CDR3 size: 17 residues. For the CDR3, the DNA is TGTGCCAGCAGTGAGGAAGGTGGGAGCTATGGCACAGATACGCAGTATTTT. Its translation: CASSEEGGSYGTDTQYF.